This T cell receptor (beta chain) was retrieved from a study of T cells in Graves' hyperthyroidism and ophthalmopathy. Study results and limitations: Blood also carried most thyroid clonotypes expanded above 0.001.

Per germline, CDR1 LNHDA and CDR2 SQIVND (reference sequence). J was trimmed by 4 bases and V by 7 bases; bases with no gene match: 8. The CDR3 length is 14 residues. Graves' hyperthyroidism was deemed stable given no ophthalmopathy progression within 18 months. Hyperthyroidism, newly diagnosed and lasting under 2 months, affected patients aged 18 to 65. PBMCs were derived from under 13 ml fresh peripheral blood. There were TCR beta CDR3 regions amplified from RNA transcripts. HTBI primers were used for first-round RT-PCR of the TCR CDR3. Each CDR3 protein gets one entry after TCRdb re-called the multiplex PCR reads with MiXCR. The data show roughly 300,000 distinct CDR3 sequences, around 20% seen once. The table lists this clonotype with a few counts. What it binds is not known.

The sample was blood. The J gene is TRBJ1-2, the V gene TRBV19; 8 bases agree with TRBD1. The origin of this receptor is a woman aged 50 to 65 with Graves' hyperthyroidism. The CDR3 bases are TGTGCCAGTACCATCGGGGGGACAGGCTATGGCTACACCTTC. This codes for CASTIGGTGYGYTF.